These 3 T cell receptor beta chains were all obtained from the same sample, sequenced in a study of spatial heterogeneity in lung cancer. TCRdb processed the 5' RACE reads anew with MiXCR; each CDR3 protein has one entry. The sample has around 60,000 distinct CDR3 sequences; roughly 8% are singletons. Stated time point: sample taken at primary tumor resection. No cell sorting; template was whole RNA from tumor, lung tissue or PBMC. The sample here was PBMCs, taken at surgery. The source of these receptors is a female donor with early-stage non-small cell lung cancer.

At least ten counts were recorded for this clonotype. This rearrangement joins TRBV5-5 to TRBJ2-1, with 7 bases identical to TRBD2. Trimming removed 9 bases from V and 7 bases from J; junction bases left unmatched: 10. Germline-derived CDR1 and CDR2 are SGHKS and YYEKEE (reference sequence). The CDR3 runs 13 residues. The CDR3 is CATERGPGNEQFF. CDR3 in DNA: TGTGCCACCGAGCGGGGCCCTGGGAATGAGCAGTTCTTC.

This clonotype appeared a few times. The chain links TRBV12-5 to TRBJ2-2; D uncertain. The CDR3 totals 13 residues. CDR1 LGHNT and CDR2 FRNRAP come from the germline V gene. The germline V and J ends were trimmed by 6 bases and 5 bases, with 10 bases remaining between them. The DNA of the CDR3 is TGTGCTAGTGGCCCCTACTTGACCGGGGAGCTGTTTTTT. This gives the protein CASGPYLTGELFF.

This clonotype was counted at least ten times. V and J are TRBV28 and TRBJ1-3; TRBD1 matches 7 bases. J was trimmed by 4 bases and V by 8 bases; bases with no gene match: 5. Looked up from germline, CDR1 is MDHEN and CDR2 is SYDVKM. This CDR3 is built from 13 residues. As DNA, the CDR3 is TGTGCCAGCGTCCGACAGGGAGGAAACACCATATATTTT. Amino acid sequence: CASVRQGGNTIYF. The full variable domain, with the rest looked up from reference TRBV28 and TRBJ1-3, is DVKVTQSSRYLVKRTGEKVFLECVQDMDHENMFWYRQDPGLGLRLIYFSYDVKMKEKGDIPEGYSVSREKKERFSLILESASTNQTSMYLCASVRQGGNTIYFGEGSWLTVV.